This TCR beta chain was sequenced during a study of technical replicates of blood from a few donors. Germline V gives CDR1 MDHEN, CDR2 SYDVKM. With 7 bases removed from V and 7 bases from J, the gap between germline ends came to 8 bases. This CDR3 contains 11 residues. The data were produced by immunoSEQ multiplex PCR, yet TCRdb's version contains in-frame clones alone and is incomplete. The sample records about 97,000 clones, about 95% being singletons. Input material: T cells isolated from PBMCs. This chain joins TRBV28 and TRBJ2-1; D perhaps matches TRBD1 (5 bases). The clonotype originates from a human donor in good health. Here the CDR3 reads CASNRLNEQFF. In DNA form, the CDR3 reads TGTGCCAGCAACAGGTTAAATGAGCAGTTCTTC. The full variable domain, its missing parts supplied by reference TRBV28 and TRBJ2-1, is DVKVTQSSRYLVKRTGEKVFLECVQDMDHENMFWYRQDPGLGLRLIYFSYDVKMKEKGDIPEGYSVSREKKERFSLILESASTNQTSMYLCASNRLNEQFFGPGTRLTVL.